This T cell receptor (beta chain) was identified in a study of response to subunit inactivated influenza vaccine. TCRdb processed the RT-PCR reads anew with MiXCR; each CDR3 protein has one entry. The table has 600,000 to 700,000 distinct CDR3 sequences, 11% to 15% seen once. The input for sequencing was PBMCs from blood, taken approximately 15 days before vaccination. This sequence originates from a man between 50 and 59 years old who received an inactivated influenza vaccine.

The CDR3 sequence is CASSLTFGTYGYTF. The CDR3 DNA reads TGTGCCAGCAGCTTAACGTTTGGGACCTATGGCTACACCTTC. The chain links TRBV7-3 to TRBJ1-2; D is possibly TRBD1 (5 bases). The CDR3 is 14 amino acids. V lost 0 bases, J lost 4 bases, and 9 bases lay in between. The germline gives CDR1 SGHTA, CDR2 FQGTGA.